Each of the 20 T cell receptor beta chains below was sequenced from the same sample in a study of response to subunit inactivated influenza vaccine. TCRdb reanalysed the RT-PCR reads using MiXCR and keeps one entry per CDR3 protein. The sample has approximately 490,000 distinct CDR3 sequences; approximately 7.7% are singletons. Sequencing used PBMCs from blood, obtained less than 30 months after vaccination. These receptors were collected from a man between 50 and 69 years old who received an inactivated influenza vaccine.

The chain couples TRBV7-2 to TRBJ2-3; TRBD2 might be the D (6 bases). Trimming removed 2 bases at V and 0 bases at J, with 12 bases between. Germline V CDR1 and CDR2: SGHTA, FQGNSA. The CDR3 sequence is 16 residues long. The CDR3 loop is CASSLMGGTSTDTQYF. The DNA of the CDR3 is TGTGCCAGCAGCTTAATGGGCGGGACTAGCACAGATACGCAGTATTTT.

This clonotype was seen a handful of times. V and J are TRBV20-1 and TRBJ2-2, with D perhaps assigned TRBD1 or TRBD2 (5 bases each). The CDR3 is 14 amino acids. V was pared by 0 bases and J by 6 bases, with 11 bases between. Germline V gene data show CDR1 as DFQATT and CDR2 as SNEGSKA (reference sequence). Here the CDR3 reads CSARDLGTAGELFF. CDR3 nucleotide sequence: TGCAGTGCTAGAGATCTAGGGACCGCCGGGGAGCTGTTTTTT.

This clonotype has only one observation. The V call is TRBV12-3 or TRBV12-4, the J call TRBJ2-1, with 7 bases matching TRBD2. The CDR3 length is 14 residues. V was clipped by 3 bases and J by 8 bases; unmatched bases: 7. CDR3 in DNA: TGTGCCAGCAGTTTTAGCGGGCGGAGTGATGAGCAGTTCTTC. Its translation: CASSFSGRSDEQFF.

The chain employs TRBV7-9 and TRBJ2-1; D gene uncertain. This CDR3 comprises 13 residues. Trimming took 4 bases from V and 4 from J, leaving 8 bases between them. CDR1 SEHNR and CDR2 FQNEAQ come from the germline V gene (reference sequence). This CDR3 is CASSSTLYNEQFF. In nucleotides, the CDR3 is TGTGCCAGCAGCTCGACTCTTTACAATGAGCAGTTCTTC.

This clonotype has only a few counts. The chain links TRBV27 to TRBJ2-7; 10 bases map to TRBD2. Unmatched junction bases numbered 11, after V lost 5 bases and J lost 4 bases. CDR1 and CDR2 (germline): MNHEY, SMNVEV (reference sequence). The CDR3 has 16 residues. The CDR3 region is CASSQILAGVGYEQYF. CDR3 DNA sequence: TGTGCCAGCAGTCAGATCCTAGCGGGAGTCGGATACGAGCAGTACTTC.

This clonotype was found a few times. The rearrangement links TRBV12-3 or TRBV12-4 to TRBJ2-2; D is undetermined. Trimming shortened V by 6 bases and J by 1 base, and 15 bases separated the two germline ends. This CDR3 contains 16 residues. The CDR3 region has the DNA TGTGCCAGCAGGCGAACCGGGTCCCTGAACACCGGGGAGCTGTTTTTT. Protein sequence: CASRRTGSLNTGELFF.

There are a few counts of this clonotype. This rearrangement joins TRBV9 to TRBJ2-6, with 9 positions matching TRBD1. Germline values: CDR1 SGDLS, CDR2 YYNGEE. The CDR3 contains 22 residues. The trim removed 0 bases at V and 0 bases at J, leaving 16 bases unmatched. Written as DNA, the CDR3 is TGTGCCAGCAGCGTAGTGAGGACAGGGGTAGATTTTGGAGCCTCTGGGGCCAACGTCCTGACTTTC. Its protein is CASSVVRTGVDFGASGANVLTF.

This clonotype was recorded a few times. The V and J genes are TRBV5-5 and TRBJ1-2; tentative D call: TRBD1 (6 bases). V was trimmed by 4 bases and J by 4 bases, leaving 14 bases between them. Germline V gives CDR1 SGHKS, CDR2 YYEKEE (reference sequence). The CDR3 length is 14 residues. In DNA, the CDR3 is TGTGCCAGCAGCGGGAGGACAGCTGGCTATGGCTACACCTTC. This encodes CASSGRTAGYGYTF.

This clonotype has just a few counts. The chain uses TRBV5-1 and TRBJ2-2; TRBD1 matches at 9 bases. This CDR3 spans 19 amino acids. Trimming removed 1 base from V and 0 bases from J; junction bases left unmatched: 10. CDR1 is SGHRS, CDR2 YFSETQ, per germline. CDR3 residues: CASSLWWDREPANTGELFF. CDR3 nucleotide sequence: TGCGCCAGCAGCTTGTGGTGGGACAGGGAACCCGCGAACACCGGGGAGCTGTTTTTT.

This clonotype was seen many times. J is TRBJ2-7 and V is TRBV7-2, with a weak D call TRBD1 (5 bases). The CDR3 is 15 amino acids. Trimming took 1 base from V and 3 from J, leaving 13 bases between them. From germline, CDR1 is SGHTA and CDR2 FQGNSA. The CDR3 loop is CASSLGQGWIYEQYF. DNA of the CDR3: TGTGCCAGCAGCTTAGGGCAGGGTTGGATCTACGAGCAGTACTTC.

The chain combines TRBV28 with TRBJ2-3; 8 positions agree with TRBD1. The CDR3 runs to 17 residues. Germline V CDR1 and CDR2: MDHEN, SYDVKM. J was trimmed by 1 base and V by 5 bases; bases with no gene match: 11. This chain's CDR3 is CASSQRQGKLGTDTQYF. Here the CDR3 DNA reads TGTGCCAGCAGTCAAAGACAGGGGAAGTTGGGCACAGATACGCAGTATTTT. Full variable domain (rest looked up from reference TRBV28 and TRBJ2-3): DVKVTQSSRYLVKRTGEKVFLECVQDMDHENMFWYRQDPGLGLRLIYFSYDVKMKEKGDIPEGYSVSREKKERFSLILESASTNQTSMYLCASSQRQGKLGTDTQYFGPGTRLTVL.

This clonotype was counted a few times. The gene calls are TRBV14 and TRBJ1-1; TRBD1 aligns across 7 bases. The CDR3 runs 18 residues. V gave up 4 bases and J gave up 0 bases; unmatched junction bases: 14. Germline V lookup: CDR1 SGHDN, CDR2 FVKESK. CDR3 loop: CASSPRTRQGRMNTEAFF. The CDR3 DNA is TGTGCCAGCAGCCCCAGAACGAGACAGGGAAGGATGAACACTGAAGCTTTCTTT.

As regards this clonotype: Compared with germline, one end of the junction differs, possibly owing to a read error. The chain has TRBV6-2 or TRBV6-3 and TRBJ2-3, with D hard to call. Germline CDR1 reads MNHEY; CDR2 reads SVGEGT. This CDR3 spans 14 amino acids. The CDR3 loop is CASTSARSRDTQYF. The CDR3, as DNA: TGTGCCAGCACCTCGGCCCGCAGCAGAGATACGCAGTATTTT.

This clonotype was picked up a small number of times. The V gene is TRBV2, the J gene TRBJ1-1; tentative D call: TRBD1 (5 bases). The germline CDR1 and CDR2 sequences are SNHLY and FYNNEI. The CDR3 length is 15 residues. V was trimmed by 1 base and J by 4 bases, leaving 13 bases between them. CDR3 sequence reads: CASSEEAGWSTEAFF. The CDR3 nucleotides read TGTGCCAGCAGTGAAGAGGCAGGGTGGAGCACTGAAGCTTTCTTT.

This clonotype was seen a few times. The chain recombines TRBV29-1 with TRBJ2-3; 7 nucleotides line up with TRBD1. Unmatched junction bases numbered 9, after V lost 4 bases and J lost 5 bases. The CDR3 has 14 amino acids. In germline, CDR1 is SQVTM, CDR2 ANQGSEA. The CDR3 loop is CSVARGQVGDTQYF. Here the CDR3 DNA reads TGCAGCGTTGCCCGCGGACAGGTTGGAGATACGCAGTATTTT.

This clonotype has more than one count but fewer than ten. This chain connects TRBV19 to TRBJ2-1; TRBD2 matches 10 bases. Germline-derived CDR1 and CDR2 are LNHDA and SQIVND (reference sequence). J was trimmed by 3 bases and V by 6 bases; bases with no gene match: 5. The CDR3 has 15 residues. The CDR3 sequence: CASRAGTSVYNEQFF. For the CDR3, the DNA is TGTGCCAGTAGGGCCGGGACTAGCGTCTACAATGAGCAGTTCTTC.

This clonotype was seen a handful of times. The chain carries TRBV28 and TRBJ2-5; D unresolved. Per germline, CDR1 MDHEN and CDR2 SYDVKM. The CDR3 loop spans 14 amino acids. Trimming took 6 bases from V and 0 from J, leaving 11 bases between them. CDR3 residues: CASRFSGNQETQYF. The CDR3 coding sequence is TGTGCCAGCAGGTTCTCGGGTAACCAAGAGACCCAGTACTTC.

The chain couples TRBV3-1 to TRBJ2-7; tentatively, D is TRBD1 (5 bases). Germline CDR1 LGHDT, CDR2 YNNKEL (reference sequence). Trimming pared 2 bases from V and 2 bases from J, leaving 7 bases between. This CDR3 region has 13 residues. The CDR3, as DNA: TGTGCCAGCAGCCAACGCAGGGCCTACGAGCAGTACTTC. It is translated as CASSQRRAYEQYF.

V gene TRBV5-6 combines with J gene TRBJ1-2; possibly TRBD1 for D (5 bases). The length of the CDR3 is 13 residues. Trimming took 4 bases from V and 7 from J, leaving 14 bases between them. Per germline, CDR1 SGHDT and CDR2 YYEEEE. The CDR3 DNA sequence: TGTGCCAGCAGCCCAGGGATCGCCGTTGGCTACACCTTC. Translated, it gives CASSPGIAVGYTF.

This clonotype was detected many times. The gene calls are TRBV7-9 and TRBJ2-1; no firm D call. The CDR3 covers 14 residues. V dropped 4 bases and J dropped 2 bases, with 9 bases sitting between them. Per germline, CDR1 SEHNR and CDR2 FQNEAQ (reference sequence). The CDR3 DNA reads TGTGCCAGCAGCTCACCGGGTCCCTACAATGAGCAGTTCTTC. It translates to CASSSPGPYNEQFF.